A selection of T cell receptor beta chains follows, all from one sample in a study of blood T cell repertoires in COVID-19. The method was immunoSEQ multiplex PCR; TCRdb's version includes in-frame clones alone and lacks a portion of them. Counted here are about 150,000 clones, roughly 84% occurring once; the ten biggest clones make up approximately 7%. The sequencing sample was made of peripheral blood. The receptors derive from a man aged 50 to 60 with active or convalescent COVID-19. The CDR3 runs from the conserved cysteine through the conserved F or W. Each record gives: V gene, J gene, CDR3 protein.

>TRBV18|TRBJ2-2
CASSPRGTQTGELFF
>TRBV4-3|TRBJ2-3
CASSQARGYTDTQYF
>TRBV9|TRBJ1-1
CASSVGTRNTEAFF
>TRBV14|TRBJ1-1
CASSQDRGGVMNTEAFF
>TRBV12-3/TRBV12-4|TRBJ2-5
CASSLGREETQYF
>TRBV7-8|TRBJ2-1
CASSSLSASRNNEQFF
>TRBV6-5|TRBJ2-3
CASSKLLEADTQYF
>TRBV6-2/TRBV6-3|TRBJ2-7
CASSGLAGGFSYEQYF
>TRBV18|TRBJ2-7
CASSPLGNPYEQYF
>TRBV27|TRBJ2-7
CASSLRSPGSYEQYF
>TRBV7-3|TRBJ2-5
CASSLMGQGETQYF